Each of the 9 T cell receptor beta chains below was sequenced from the same sample in a study of blood T cell repertoires in COVID-19. Assay used: immunoSEQ multiplex PCR; TCRdb lists only in-frame clones, some missing. Of fewer than 250,000 clones listed, roughly 80% are singletons. The sequenced sample consisted of peripheral blood. Every receptor here comes from a woman aged 80 or over with acute or convalescent COVID-19.

This chain connects TRBV9 to TRBJ1-4; TRBD1 matches at 10 bases. Germline CDR1 reads SGDLS; CDR2 reads YYNGEE. The CDR3 is made up of 16 amino acids. The V gene end was trimmed by 1 base and the J gene end by 5 bases; junction bases not matched to a gene: 5. This CDR3 is CASSVRTGGLNEKLFF. The CDR3 coding sequence is TGTGCCAGCAGCGTAAGGACAGGGGGTTTAAATGAAAAACTGTTTTTT.

This clone appeared once. The V gene is TRBV9, the J gene TRBJ2-3, with 12 bases identical to TRBD2. The ends lost 4 bases at V and 4 bases at J; junction bases unmatched: 7. Per the germline V gene, CDR1 is SGDLS and CDR2 is YYNGEE. The CDR3 is made up of 16 amino acids. The CDR3, as DNA: TGTGCCAGCAGCACACGGACTAGCGGGATCGCAGATACGCAGTATTTT. Protein product: CASSTRTSGIADTQYF.

V is TRBV5-1 and J is TRBJ2-3; tentative D call: TRBD2 (5 bases). Germline values: CDR1 SGHRS, CDR2 YFSETQ. The CDR3 spans 18 residues. V shed 6 bases and J shed 3 bases, with 26 bases lying between them. The CDR3 nucleotides are TGCGCCAGCAAGGGAATCGGACTGGAACACGCCAGAACAGATACGCAGTATTTT. It yields the protein CASKGIGLEHARTDTQYF.

This clone was seen only a few times. The chain employs TRBV11-3 and TRBJ2-1; a weak D match, TRBD2 (5 bases). The germline gives CDR1 SGHNT, CDR2 YENEEA. The length of the CDR3 is 14 residues. V was shortened by 2 bases and J by 15 bases, with 20 bases between the two germline ends. The CDR3 bases are TGTGCCAGCAGCTTAAGGGATCTAGCCCCCCGAGTGTTCTTC. This translates into CASSLRDLAPRVFF.

The genes are TRBV5-6 and TRBJ1-3; tentative D call: TRBD1 (5 bases). V lost 4 bases, J lost 0 bases, and 20 bases lay in between. This CDR3 is 18 amino acids long. Germline CDR1 and CDR2: SGHDT and YYEEEE. CDR3 amino acids: CASSPLRARGSSGNTIYF. The CDR3 DNA sequence: TGTGCCAGCAGCCCCCTGAGGGCGCGGGGGTCCTCTGGAAACACCATATATTTT.

This clone turned up a few times. This chain joins TRBV6-5 and TRBJ2-1; 11 nucleotides agree with TRBD2. The CDR3 is 15 residues long. V dropped 2 bases and J dropped 6; count of bases not matched to a gene: 3. Germline CDR1 is MNHEY and CDR2 is SVGAGI. CDR3 protein: CASSYELAGANEQFF. CDR3 in DNA: TGTGCCAGCAGTTACGAACTAGCGGGAGCCAATGAGCAGTTCTTC.

V and J are TRBV6-5 and TRBJ2-7; 7 bases are a match to TRBD1. V trimming: 7 bases; J trimming: 2 bases; junction bases outside the gene matches: 5. In germline, CDR1 is MNHEY, CDR2 SVGAGI. This CDR3 has 13 amino acids. The CDR3, as DNA: TGTGCCAGCACGAGGGGGCAAACCTACGAGCAGTACTTC. This encodes CASTRGQTYEQYF.

The V and J genes are TRBV6-6 and TRBJ1-5, with 8 bases fitting TRBD1. V lost 8 bases, J lost 4 bases, and 7 bases stayed unmatched. The germline V gene encodes CDR1 MNHNY and CDR2 SVGAGI (reference sequence). This CDR3 comprises 14 residues. CDR3 sequence: CASVGQGRNQPQHF. The CDR3 nucleotides read TGTGCCAGCGTTGGACAGGGACGAAATCAGCCCCAGCATTTT.

This sequence joins TRBV30 and TRBJ2-7; TRBD1 matches 8 bases. This CDR3 region has 17 residues. The J segment lost 1 base and the V segment lost 0 bases, leaving 11 bases of the junction unmatched. Germline V CDR1 and CDR2: GTSNPN, SVGIG (reference sequence). The CDR3, as DNA: TGTGCCTGGAGTGTTCTGGCTCGGACAGGGTATTCCTACGAGCAGTACTTC. This encodes CAWSVLARTGYSYEQYF.